This entry lists 27 T cell receptor beta chains sequenced from one sample in a study of control samples from healthy donors and cancer patients. Data came from immunoSEQ multiplex PCR; TCRdb stores just in-frame clones and leaves some out. Of approximately 52,000 clones listed, 88% are singletons. Material for sequencing was blood. The source of these receptors is a man aged 50 to 59 in good health.

The V and J genes are TRBV5-1 and TRBJ2-3; 8 nucleotides align to TRBD1. Germline V gene sequence: CDR1 SGHRS, CDR2 YFSETQ. This CDR3 comprises 15 residues. V lost 5 bases, J lost 1 base, and 6 bases stayed unmatched. CDR3 sequence: CASRWTGRGTDTQYF. CDR3 coding DNA: TGCGCCAGCAGATGGACAGGGAGAGGCACAGATACGCAGTATTTT.

This clone was observed a handful of times. The rearrangement joins TRBV30 to TRBJ2-3; D is unresolved. V lost 0 bases to trimming and J lost 0 bases, with 13 bases between them. The CDR3 covers 16 residues. Germline CDR1 is GTSNPN and CDR2 is SVGIG (reference sequence). Here the CDR3 reads CAWSVEEYLSTDTQYF. The DNA of the CDR3 is TGTGCCTGGAGTGTAGAGGAGTACCTTAGCACAGATACGCAGTATTTT.

The chain combines TRBV7-8 with TRBJ1-4, with 7 bases that match TRBD1. The length of the CDR3 is 15 residues. Germline values: CDR1 SGHVS, CDR2 FQNEAQ. Germline trimming cut 2 bases from V and 7 bases from J; bases unmatched to any gene: 7. CDR3 bases: TGTGCCAGCAGCTTATGGCAGGGGGTTGTTGAAAAACTGTTTTTT. Amino acid sequence: CASSLWQGVVEKLFF.

The chain combines TRBV5-1 with TRBJ1-3; TRBD1 is a possible D gene (5 bases). The germline V gene has CDR1 SGHRS and CDR2 YFSETQ. The CDR3 totals 15 residues. The germline V and J ends were trimmed by 0 bases and 2 bases, with 9 bases remaining between them. The CDR3 DNA follows: TGCGCCAGCAGCTTGGTGGGGGACCCTGGAAACACCATATATTTT. Its translation is CASSLVGDPGNTIYF.

This rearrangement joins TRBV28 to TRBJ1-3; D gene ambiguous. The CDR3 runs to 14 residues. Trimming cost V 7 bases and J 7 bases, with 17 bases left between them. The germline CDR1 and CDR2 sequences are MDHEN and SYDVKM. This CDR3 reads CASTPGDSRNTIYF. Written as DNA, the CDR3 is TGTGCCAGCACCCCGGGTGATTCGCGGAACACCATATATTTT.

The chain carries TRBV5-1 and TRBJ2-1; 9 bases are shared with TRBD2. The CDR3 runs to 16 residues. Germline CDR1 is SGHRS and CDR2 is YFSETQ. After removal of 4 bases from V and 2 bases from J, the junction contained 7 bases not matched to a gene. The CDR3 bases are TGCGCCAGCAGCACCGGATTAGCGGGAGCCTACAATGAGCAGTTCTTC. Its translation: CASSTGLAGAYNEQFF.

This clone was found once. This chain's CDR3 is CASSQEGGGSYYGYTF. For the CDR3, the DNA is TGTGCCAGCAGCCAGGAGGGAGGGGGCTCGTACTATGGCTACACCTTC. The genes are TRBV6-6 and TRBJ1-2; 7 bases agree with TRBD1. Germline values: CDR1 MNHNY, CDR2 SVGAGI (reference sequence). The CDR3 is 16 residues long. The junction had 13 bases not matched to a gene; V was cut back by 6 bases and J by 3 bases.

This clone was picked up one time. The chain carries TRBV24-1 and TRBJ2-7, with 7 positions matching TRBD1. Trimming took 12 bases from V and 11 from J; bases not matched to a gene: 39. The CDR3 length is 20 residues. CDR1 KGHDR and CDR2 SFDVKD come from the germline V gene. Here the CDR3 DNA reads TGTGCCCCCGGCACCCGACAGGGTCGCGTAATAGAACCAACGAACAGTGAAGAGTACTTC. It translates to CAPGTRQGRVIEPTNSEEYF.

The chain couples TRBV7-9 to TRBJ1-4, with D perhaps matching TRBD1 (6 bases). The V end lost 10 bases, the J end lost 7 bases, and 19 bases lay between the germline ends. CDR1 is SEHNR, CDR2 FQNEAQ, per germline (reference sequence). The CDR3 has 14 amino acids. The CDR3 DNA reads TGTGCCATCGAAGAAACAGGGAGTCGTGAAAAACTGTTTTTT. This sequence encodes CAIEETGSREKLFF.

CDR3 nucleotides: TGTGCCAGCACCAAGGGGGTAGCGGGCTCCGGGGAGCTGTTTTTT. This gives the protein CASTKGVAGSGELFF. The chain is built from TRBV2 and TRBJ2-2; tentatively, D is TRBD2 (7 bases). Trimming left V 7 bases short and J 6 bases short, with 18 bases between. CDR3 length equals 15 residues. The germline gives CDR1 SNHLY, CDR2 FYNNEI. Full variable domain (rest looked up from reference TRBV2 and TRBJ2-2): EPEVTQTPSHQVTQMGQEVILRCVPISNHLYFYWYRQILGQKVEFLVSFYNNEISEKSEIFDDQFSVERPDGSNFTLKIRSTKLEDSAMYFCASTKGVAGSGELFFGEGSRLTVL.

This chain joins TRBV7-9 and TRBJ1-1, with D possibly being TRBD1 (6 bases). Germline assignment: CDR1 SEHNR and CDR2 FQNEAQ (reference sequence). The CDR3 consists of 15 residues. V was trimmed by 4 bases and J by 1 base, leaving 13 bases between them. This chain's CDR3 is CASSSPTGSNTEAFF. DNA of the CDR3: TGTGCCAGCAGCTCGCCGACAGGTTCGAACACTGAAGCTTTCTTT.

J is TRBJ1-1 and V is TRBV6-2 or TRBV6-3, with TRBD1 matching 9 bases. V dropped 5 bases and J dropped 5; count of bases not matched to a gene: 6. The CDR3 contains 14 residues. The germline V gene has CDR1 MNHEY and CDR2 SVGEGT. CDR3 coding DNA: TGTGCCAGCAGTACCGGGACAGGGTGGACTGAAGCTTTCTTT. Amino acids: CASSTGTGWTEAFF.

J is TRBJ2-7 and V is TRBV2; D is perhaps TRBD1 or TRBD2 (5 bases each). In germline, CDR1 is SNHLY, CDR2 FYNNEI. Trimming shortened V by 7 bases and J by 0 bases, and 19 bases separated the two germline ends. CDR3 length: 16 residues. The CDR3 DNA sequence: TGTGCCAGCATCGACTTACCGGCTGGGGGCTCCTACGAGCAGTACTTC. This encodes CASIDLPAGGSYEQYF.

This clone has just a few counts. This sequence joins TRBV7-9 and TRBJ1-2; unclear D gene. V dropped 6 bases and J dropped 2 bases, with 7 bases sitting between them. The CDR3 contains 12 residues. Germline loops: CDR1 SEHNR, CDR2 FQNEAQ (reference sequence). CDR3: CASSRGNYGYTF. The CDR3 nucleotides read TGTGCCAGCAGTCGAGGGAACTATGGCTACACCTTC.

This CDR3 reads CATASPAASRDTQYF. The CDR3, as DNA: TGTGCCACCGCCTCACCAGCCGCCAGTCGAGATACGCAGTATTTT. The V gene is TRBV24-1, the J gene TRBJ2-3; D is undetermined. CDR3 length: 15 amino acids. Trimming took off 9 bases at V and 5 bases at J, with 20 bases between the two ends. Germline values: CDR1 KGHDR, CDR2 SFDVKD.

About this clone itself: Other DNA sequences of this sample code for an identical CDR3. CDR3 region: CASSPGGSSYEQYF. DNA for the CDR3: TGTGCCAGCTCACCAGGTGGCAGTTCCTACGAGCAGTACTTC. The chain carries TRBV18 and TRBJ2-7; no firm D call. The V end was cut by 2 bases, the J end by 1 base, with 9 bases between. Germline lookup yields CDR1 KGHSH and CDR2 LQKENI. The CDR3 length is 14 residues.

The V call is TRBV3-1 (or the pseudogene TRBV3-2), the J call TRBJ1-5; weak D call: TRBD1 (5 bases). The CDR3 has 12 amino acids. Germline V CDR1 and CDR2: LGHDT, YNNKEL (reference sequence). Between the trimmed V and J ends, which lost 6 bases and 11 bases, there was a span of 14 bases. CDR3 region: CASSRGGGAQHF. In nucleotides, the CDR3 is TGTGCCAGCAGTCGGGGCGGGGGAGCCCAGCATTTT.

The rearrangement links TRBV7-9 to TRBJ2-1, with TRBD2 matching 7 bases. Germline assignment: CDR1 SEHNR and CDR2 FQNEAQ (reference sequence). Trimming at V came to 1 base and at J to 9 bases, leaving 9 bases not matched to a gene. CDR3 length: 15 amino acids. The CDR3 loop is CASSLEGLAVVEQFF. CDR3 DNA sequence: TGTGCCAGCAGCTTAGAAGGTCTAGCGGTGGTTGAGCAGTTCTTC.

This chain connects TRBV6-5 to TRBJ1-5; a weak D match, TRBD1 (6 bases). V lost 0 bases to trimming and J lost 7 bases, with 13 bases between them. Germline CDR1 reads MNHEY; CDR2 reads SVGAGI. The CDR3 has 15 amino acids. CDR3 region: CASSYSNGGHQPQHF. For the CDR3, the DNA is TGTGCCAGCAGTTACTCGAATGGGGGCCACCAGCCCCAGCATTTT.

V usage is TRBV14 and J usage is TRBJ2-5; D may be TRBD2 (6 bases). Trimming cost V 1 base and J 4 bases, with 7 bases left between them. Germline CDR1 and CDR2: SGHDN and FVKESK. This CDR3 comprises 13 residues. The chain's CDR3 is CASSQGRGETQYF. In nucleotides, the CDR3 is TGTGCCAGCAGCCAAGGGAGGGGAGAGACCCAGTACTTC.

Concerning this clone: Distinct nucleotide sequences in the sample also encode this CDR3. This chain connects TRBV6-5 to TRBJ2-7; D may be TRBD2 (6 bases). V was shortened by 7 bases and J by 6 bases, with 19 bases between the two germline ends. This CDR3 has 14 amino acids. Germline V CDR1 and CDR2: MNHEY, SVGAGI. CDR3 in amino acids: CASNSPRAGREQYF. CDR3 in DNA: TGTGCCAGCAATTCACCGAGGGCGGGACGCGAGCAGTACTTC.

V gene TRBV28 combines with J gene TRBJ2-1; possibly TRBD2 for D (6 bases). The CDR3 contains 16 residues. V was clipped by 5 bases and J by 5 bases, with 19 bases between them. Germline lookup yields CDR1 MDHEN and CDR2 SYDVKM. The CDR3, as DNA: TGTGCCAGCAGTACTACAAAATTGACTAGTCACAATGAGCAGTTCTTC. It specifies CASSTTKLTSHNEQFF.

The chain has TRBV5-1 and TRBJ2-7; D unresolved. The CDR3 loop spans 14 amino acids. Germline assignment: CDR1 SGHRS and CDR2 YFSETQ. V was trimmed by 0 bases and J by 2 bases, leaving 9 bases between them. The CDR3 loop reads CASSLGSEPYEQYF. In nucleotides, the CDR3 is TGCGCCAGCAGCTTGGGGTCCGAGCCCTACGAGCAGTACTTC.

In DNA, the CDR3 is TGTGCCAGCAGCTTAGACAGGGGGGAGACCCAGTACTTC. Protein: CASSLDRGETQYF. This sequence joins TRBV7-9 and TRBJ2-5; 8 bases agree with TRBD1. V was pared by 1 base and J by 5 bases, with 0 bases of the junction left unmatched. Per the germline V gene, CDR1 is SEHNR and CDR2 is FQNEAQ (reference sequence). This CDR3 has 13 residues.

This chain connects TRBV7-9 to TRBJ2-1; the match to TRBD2 covers 8 bases. Germline V lookup: CDR1 SEHNR, CDR2 FQNEAQ (reference sequence). Trimming took 5 bases from V and 8 from J; bases not matched to a gene: 17. The CDR3 is made up of 17 amino acids. For the CDR3, the DNA is TGTGCCAGCAGCCTAACTCCCAGCGGGAGCGTTTTCGATGAGCAGTTCTTC. Translating it yields CASSLTPSGSVFDEQFF.

V usage is TRBV10-2 and J usage is TRBJ1-6; no definite D call. The CDR3 sequence is 14 residues long. Trimming removed 4 bases from V and 0 bases from J, with 4 bases in between. Germline V gene lookup returns CDR1 WSHSY and CDR2 SAAADI. The CDR3 here is CASSGDSYNSPLHF. The DNA for the CDR3 is TGCGCCAGCAGTGGGGACTCCTATAATTCACCCCTCCACTTT.

The rearrangement uses TRBV19 and TRBJ2-3; D not resolved. The CDR3 is 15 amino acids. Trimming removed 1 base at V and 0 bases at J, with 8 bases between. From germline, CDR1 is LNHDA and CDR2 SQIVND (reference sequence). CDR3 DNA sequence: TGTGCCAGTAGTATAGGAGGAAGGAGCACAGATACGCAGTATTTT. Its translation is CASSIGGRSTDTQYF.